These 25 T cell receptor beta chains share one sample of origin, sequenced in a study of blood T cell repertoires in COVID-19. Produced via immunoSEQ multiplex PCR; TCRdb's table is partial and in-frame only. The data contain a few hundred thousand clones, 87% of them singletons. The specimen sequenced was peripheral blood. The receptors here all came from a man between 18 and 29 years old with active or convalescent COVID-19.

The J gene is TRBJ1-4, the V gene TRBV4-3; tentative D call: TRBD1 (6 bases). Trimming took off 4 bases at V and 8 bases at J, with 14 bases between the two ends. The CDR3 is 14 amino acids. Germline loops: CDR1 LGHNA, CDR2 YSLEER. The CDR3 spells CASSLMTGGEKLFF. CDR3 DNA: TGCGCCAGCAGCCTAATGACGGGGGGCGAAAAACTGTTTTTT.

This clone was seen only once. The gene calls are TRBV27 and TRBJ2-2, with 10 bases matching TRBD2. J gave up 9 bases and V 5 bases, and 12 bases lay outside the gene matches. Germline assignment: CDR1 MNHEY and CDR2 SMNVEV (reference sequence). The CDR3 consists of 16 residues. CDR3 sequence (DNA): TGTGCCAGCAGTCCTAGCGGGGGTTACTGGGTCCGGGAGCTGTTTTTT. Translated: CASSPSGGYWVRELFF.

The chain combines TRBV7-2 with TRBJ2-2; D is ambiguous. The CDR3 runs 12 residues. The V end lost 2 bases, the J end lost 5 bases, and 3 bases lay between the germline ends. Germline CDR1 SGHTA, CDR2 FQGNSA. The CDR3 loop reads CASSLYTGELFF. The CDR3, as DNA: TGTGCCAGCAGCTTATATACCGGGGAGCTGTTTTTT.

This clone was picked up many times. This rearrangement joins TRBV11-2 to TRBJ1-2; 8 nucleotides agree with TRBD1. Germline values: CDR1 SGHAT, CDR2 FQNNGV. The junction had 7 bases not matched to a gene; V was cut back by 3 bases and J by 10 bases. CDR3 length: 13 residues. CDR3 sequence (DNA): TGTGCCAGCAGCTTGGGGACAGGAAGCGTCTACACCTTC. Amino acid sequence: CASSLGTGSVYTF.

The CDR3 region is CASSITSGGTTDTQYF. The DNA of the CDR3 is TGTGCCAGCAGCATCACTAGCGGGGGGACCACAGATACGCAGTATTTT. V and J are TRBV7-2 and TRBJ2-3; TRBD2 agrees at 12 bases. Germline trimming cut 5 bases from V and 2 bases from J; bases unmatched to any gene: 5. This CDR3 is 16 amino acids long. Germline loops: CDR1 SGHTA, CDR2 FQGNSA.

The rearrangement links TRBV5-5 to TRBJ1-2; D might be TRBD1 (6 bases). The CDR3 totals 14 residues. Deletions cut 4 bases from V and 2 bases from J, with 12 bases between. Germline CDR1 SGHKS, CDR2 YYEKEE (reference sequence). CDR3: CASSPGHLNYGYTF. CDR3 DNA sequence: TGTGCCAGCAGCCCGGGACACCTGAACTATGGCTACACCTTC.

With respect to this clone: Other nucleotide sequences from this sample produce the same CDR3. This sequence joins TRBV27 and TRBJ2-7; a weak D match, TRBD2 (6 bases). V lost 6 bases, J lost 6 bases, and 12 bases lay in between. Germline loops: CDR1 MNHEY, CDR2 SMNVEV (reference sequence). This CDR3 contains 12 residues. The CDR3 DNA reads TGTGCCAGCAGCCTGTTGGGAGGCGAGCAGTACTTC. This encodes CASSLLGGEQYF.

This clone was counted once. CDR3 amino acids: CASSLVVRGSTDTQYF. CDR3 nucleotide sequence: TGTGCCAGCAGCTTAGTAGTTAGGGGAAGCACAGATACGCAGTATTTT. The chain combines TRBV5-6 with TRBJ2-3, with TRBD1 as a possible D gene (5 bases). Germline CDR1 is SGHDT and CDR2 is YYEEEE. The CDR3 is 16 residues long. V was clipped by 2 bases and J by 0 bases, with 13 bases between them.

The chain links TRBV2 to TRBJ2-2; 8 bases line up with TRBD2. V lost 6 bases to trimming and J lost 0 bases; unmatched junction nucleotides: 6. Per the germline V gene, CDR1 is SNHLY and CDR2 is FYNNEI. This CDR3 region has 16 residues. The CDR3 DNA follows: TGTGCCAGCAGGAAAGCGGGGGCCGCGAACACCGGGGAGCTGTTTTTT. It codes for CASRKAGAANTGELFF.

This rearrangement joins TRBV4-3 to TRBJ2-2; weak D call: TRBD1 (5 bases). This CDR3 has 16 amino acids. Per the germline V gene, CDR1 is LGHNA and CDR2 is YSLEER. Trimming removed 0 bases at V and 5 bases at J, with 13 bases between. Written as DNA, the CDR3 is TGCGCCAGCAGCCAAGATAACACAGGTCTGACCGGGGAGCTGTTTTTT. This gives the protein CASSQDNTGLTGELFF.

The chain combines TRBV27 with TRBJ2-3; 7 bases fit TRBD2. The V gene end was trimmed by 7 bases and the J gene end by 5 bases; junction bases not matched to a gene: 6. CDR1 and CDR2 from the germline V gene are MNHEY and SMNVEV (reference sequence). The length of the CDR3 is 13 residues. CDR3 sequence: CASKRGGRDTQYF. The CDR3 nucleotides read TGTGCCAGCAAGCGGGGTGGCAGAGATACGCAGTATTTT.

The chain uses TRBV6-1 and TRBJ2-7, with D perhaps matching TRBD2 (5 bases). The CDR3 length is 15 residues. Trimming shortened V by 0 bases and J by 6 bases, and 15 bases separated the two germline ends. The germline CDR1 and CDR2 sequences are MNHNS and SASEGT. The CDR3 sequence: CASSEAFGNALEQYF. In DNA form, the CDR3 reads TGTGCCAGCAGTGAAGCCTTCGGGAATGCTCTCGAGCAGTACTTC.

In its sample, this clone was seen once. This rearrangement joins TRBV19 to TRBJ1-2, with TRBD1 as a possible D gene (5 bases). Germline CDR1 LNHDA, CDR2 SQIVND (reference sequence). The germline V and J ends were trimmed by 9 bases and 3 bases, with 14 bases remaining between them. CDR3 length: 13 residues. As DNA, the CDR3 is TGTGCCAGCGCAGAGCGGGGGGACTATGGCTACACCTTC. This translates into CASAERGDYGYTF.

V usage is TRBV13 and J usage is TRBJ2-1, with D possibly TRBD1 on 5 matching bases. Germline values: CDR1 PRHDT, CDR2 FYEKMQ (reference sequence). This CDR3 region has 12 residues. V lost 5 bases, J lost 6 bases, and 8 bases lay in between. CDR3 sequence reads: CASSQGPNEQFF. DNA of the CDR3: TGTGCCAGCAGCCAGGGCCCCAATGAGCAGTTCTTC.

The J gene is TRBJ2-1, the V gene TRBV5-6; 8 nucleotides agree with TRBD2. The CDR3 is made up of 14 amino acids. Losses at the gene ends were 2 bases for V and 12 bases for J; bases not matched to a gene: 10. The germline V gene has CDR1 SGHDT and CDR2 YYEEEE. CDR3 protein: CASSFFSGTGGQFF. CDR3 DNA sequence: TGTGCCAGCAGCTTCTTTAGCGGGACGGGTGGGCAGTTCTTC.

The chain couples TRBV5-1 to TRBJ2-5; tentatively, D is TRBD2 (6 bases). This CDR3 contains 14 residues. Germline V gene data show CDR1 as SGHRS and CDR2 as YFSETQ. Between the trimmed V and J ends, which lost 1 base and 3 bases, there was a span of 10 bases. The CDR3 region has the DNA TGCGCCAGCAGCTTGTGGGGCGGGGAAGAGACCCAGTACTTC. As protein: CASSLWGGEETQYF.

The chain has TRBV5-1 and TRBJ2-3, with D perhaps TRBD1 (6 bases). The CDR3 runs to 16 residues. Looked up from germline, CDR1 is SGHRS and CDR2 is YFSETQ. The V end was cut by 5 bases, the J end by 4 bases, with 20 bases between. Here the CDR3 DNA reads TGCGCCAGCAGTTTATTACAGGGAGTCGGCCCAGATACGCAGTATTTT. Residues: CASSLLQGVGPDTQYF.

This clone was found once. The chain joins TRBV29-1 to TRBJ2-5, with D possibly being TRBD2 (6 bases). The DNA end is a closer match to TRBJ2-7, so the J assignment may be wrong. Germline V CDR1 and CDR2: SQVTM, ANQGSEA. This CDR3 spans 12 amino acids. Here the CDR3 DNA reads TGCAGCGTTGAGCGGGGCAACTACGAGCAGTACTTC. Amino acids: CSVERGNYEQYF.

This chain links TRBV9 with TRBJ1-2, with D uncertain. CDR3 size: 15 residues. The germline V and J ends were trimmed by 0 bases and 1 base, with 10 bases remaining between them. CDR1 and CDR2 from the germline V gene are SGDLS and YYNGEE. CDR3 nucleotides: TGTGCCAGCAGCGTAGGGTCAGAATATAACTATGGCTACACCTTC. Translating gives CASSVGSEYNYGYTF.

The chain combines TRBV24-1 with TRBJ2-2; D remains ambiguous. V was pared by 3 bases and J by 5 bases, with 3 bases between. CDR3 length: 12 amino acids. Germline values: CDR1 KGHDR, CDR2 SFDVKD. DNA of the CDR3: TGTGCCACCAGTGATCCTACCGGGGAGCTGTTTTTT. It codes for CATSDPTGELFF.

The V call is TRBV6-5, the J call TRBJ2-7, with a possible D match to TRBD2 (5 bases). The CDR3 sequence is 14 residues long. Germline V gives CDR1 MNHEY, CDR2 SVGAGI. Trimming cost V 2 bases and J 4 bases, with 12 bases left between them. The CDR3: CASSYGGTGYEQYF. In DNA form, the CDR3 reads TGTGCCAGCAGTTACGGCGGAACGGGGTACGAGCAGTACTTC.

The rearrangement joins TRBV6-5 to TRBJ1-5; D gene uncertain. Germline V gene sequence: CDR1 MNHEY, CDR2 SVGAGI. This CDR3 spans 15 amino acids. Trimming took off 5 bases at V and 5 bases at J, with 16 bases between the two ends. Here the CDR3 reads CASSPYELVDQPQHF. The CDR3 coding sequence is TGTGCCAGCAGTCCATATGAGCTGGTCGATCAGCCCCAGCATTTT.

The CDR3 protein is CASSFSGIASYEQYF. CDR3 nucleotides: TGTGCCAGCAGTTTTTCGGGAATTGCGTCCTACGAGCAGTACTTC. V gene TRBV27 combines with J gene TRBJ2-7, with D perhaps matching TRBD2 (5 bases). The CDR3 runs to 15 residues. CDR1 and CDR2 (germline): MNHEY, SMNVEV (reference sequence). The V end lost 3 bases, the J end lost 1 base, and 13 bases lay between the germline ends.

The chain's CDR3 is CASSFDRLEVTDTQYF. CDR3 coding DNA: TGCGCCAGCAGCTTCGACAGATTAGAAGTAACAGATACGCAGTATTTT. The chain carries TRBV5-1 and TRBJ2-3, with TRBD1 as a possible D gene (5 bases). In germline, CDR1 is SGHRS, CDR2 YFSETQ. Trimming left V 2 bases short and J 3 bases short, with 16 bases between. The length of the CDR3 is 16 residues.

V gene TRBV4-3 combines with J gene TRBJ2-4; perhaps TRBD1 as D (5 bases). Germline assignment: CDR1 LGHNA and CDR2 YSLEER. The CDR3 extends over 15 amino acids. V shed 0 bases and J shed 8 bases, with 14 bases lying between them. CDR3 loop: CASSQDGMKGDIQYF. CDR3 DNA sequence: TGCGCCAGCAGCCAAGATGGGATGAAAGGGGACATTCAGTACTTC.